The sequence of this T cell receptor (beta chain) was determined in a study of shared clonotypes between healthy human individuals (dated by TCRdb to 2018 to 2021). At the level of the whole study: A couple of women and three men aged 18 to 49 years were included in the cohort. To estimate repertoire size and how much clonotypes are shared between individuals, the study performed deep sequencing of blood TCR repertoires from a handful of healthy adults. Libraries were prepared and TCR repertoires were sequenced by different laboratories using diverse techniques, in order to increase sequencing depth and limit assay-specific biases. Between about 0.8 and 9 billion PBMCs per donor were obtained by leukapheresis. Per donor, three plates each were used for CD4 naive and CD4 memory, two for CD8 naive, and one for CD8 memory.

A word on this clone: No antigen is known for it. No quality values exist for individual bases; no much larger clone is one base distant.

Overall study outcomes, separate from this receptor: The small number of donors limited the genetic and exposure-history diversity represented. Pairwise subsampling indicated that sequencing depth was expected to affect the degree of clonotype sharing among donors. Across several donors, approximately 5% of naive CD4, approximately 3.6% of naive CD8, under 2.5% of memory CD4, and under 0.45% of memory CD8 clonotypes were shared. Rarefaction of sorted-subset datasets indicated incomplete sequencing despite the large sequencing depth. Higher generation probabilities were observed for clonotypes shared by all four sorted-subset donors than for non-shared clonotypes. Sampling was restricted to blood, and TCR repertoires in tissues likely differ from the TCR repertoires found in blood. Larger estimated clonotype richness was generally found for naive subsets than for memory subsets.

TCR CDR3 regions were amplified from genomic DNA by multiplex PCR using the deep immunoSEQ assay. Extracted genomic DNA from each cell subset was spread evenly across all wells of several immunoSEQ 96-well plates, with each plate serving as a replicate. Each replicate PCR for sorted subsets received approximately 220 ng genomic DNA, equal to about 30,000 T cell genomes. The purified libraries were quantified using a Qubit 3.0 fluorometer, sized with a Bioanalyzer 2100, and then quantified again using the KAPA Library Quantification kit. Each immunoSEQ 96-well plate was sequenced on its own single-read 150-cycle Illumina NextSeq 550 flow cell. As for the authors' bioinformatics: Because only junctional sequences without quality scores were contained in the immunoSEQ output, filtering matching that applied to full-length reads could not be performed. Sequences were annotated with PyIR, a Python wrapper for IgBLAST v1.9, using IMGT germline references to assign V/J genes and CDR3. Reads were removed for weak V/J assignments (E-value above 1e-6), missing CDR3, stop codons, out-of-frame junctions, or ambiguous translated residues. V3J clonotypes were defined as sequences sharing an identical inferred V gene, J gene, and CDR3 amino acid sequence. The percentage overlap between two repertoires was calculated by dividing the number of shared unique clonotypes by the size of the smaller repertoire. Richness of each repertoire was evaluated using RTK rarefaction, the Chao1 estimator, and Recon v2.1 estimates of unobserved clonotypes. Generation probabilities were computed with OLGA for all TCRbeta clonotypes obtained by the gDNA method from a handful of donors. Not all clones reach the TCRdb copy of this immuneACCESS table, which keeps in-frame sequences only. Checked studies attribute under half of the gap to unresolved V genes and leave the rest unexplained. D and trimming come from the DNA, and the V and J calls and clone size come from that table. For this sample the table gives millions of clones, of which approximately 94% were detected only once. The top ten hold 0.85% to 1.3% of the sample.

CD8 naive samples consisted of CD45RO-negative cells that were positively selected for CCR7, yielding a CD45RA+CCR7+ population without TemRA cells. The donors were healthy, HIV-negative adults with no recently reported acute infections or vaccinations. Every donor was a Caucasian adult residing in Nashville, Tennessee, USA. Blood was collected by leukapheresis, and PBMCs were isolated by Ficoll-Histopaque density gradient centrifugation and then cryopreserved in liquid nitrogen vapor phase. Purity and quantity of every magnetically sorted T cell population were checked by analytical flow cytometry. Genomic DNA was isolated from each sorted fraction and quantified by UV absorbance on a Nanodrop 2000c. CDR1 MNHEY and CDR2 SMNVEV are derived from the germline V gene (reference sequence). The CDR3 goes from the cysteine to the phenylalanine over 16 residues. Just CDR3 DNA is preserved here, 48 bases in frame from base 1. The V and J ends are trimmed by 4 bases and 2 bases, leaving 17 bases between them.

Recombination joined TRBV27 with TRBJ2-5; the D gene identity is not certain. What was sequenced was naive CD8+ T cells sorted from blood. According to the study, the label for this sample's cell subset or site signals: CD45RA+CCR7+. The clonotype originates from a man younger than 35 in good health. The bases read TGTGCCAGCAGTTCGACCGATCGGAGTTGGCAAGAGACCCAGTACTTC. This is translated as CASSSTDRSWQETQYF.